These T cell receptor beta chains were read from a single sample in a study of spatial heterogeneity in lung cancer. One entry per CDR3 protein results from TCRdb running MiXCR on the 5' RACE reads. The sample carries under 150,000 distinct CDR3 sequences, 11% recorded once. Sequencing was performed on PBMCs, taken at follow-up. The origin of the receptors is a female donor with early-stage non-small cell lung cancer. CDR3s include the opening cysteine and the closing phenylalanine or tryptophan. The D gene is left open where the match is weak. A row's size may be missing; if present it is once, few, many or a size class.

TRBV29-1	NA	TRBJ2-7	NA	CSVSTRRSSYEQYF	TGCAGCGTTTCGACGCGAAGGAGCTCCTACGAGCAGTACTTC
TRBV2	once	TRBJ1-5	NA	CASSGRQWNQPQHF	TGTGCCAGCAGTGGGCGTCAATGGAATCAGCCCCAGCATTTT
TRBV4-2	many	TRBJ1-4	NA	CASSQVIRDGDNEKLFF	TGTGCCAGCAGCCAAGTAATACGGGACGGCGATAATGAAAAACTGTTTTTT
TRBV10-3	many	TRBJ1-2	NA	CAISESIAPRTNYGYTF	TGTGCCATCAGTGAGTCGATCGCACCCCGAACTAACTATGGCTACACCTTC
TRBV20-1	few	TRBJ2-5	NA	CSAISGEETQYF	TGCAGTGCGATTAGCGGCGAAGAGACCCAGTACTTC
TRBV4-3	few	TRBJ2-3	NA	CASSQDRGGGVEDTQYF	TGCGCCAGCAGCCAAGATAGGGGAGGCGGAGTGGAAGATACGCAGTATTTT
TRBV7-8	few	TRBJ2-7	NA	CASSPDLGNEQYF	TGTGCCAGCAGCCCAGACTTGGGTAACGAGCAGTACTTC
TRBV7-9	many	TRBJ1-1	TRBD1	CASRPAIATGRTEAFF	TGTGCCAGCAGACCGGCCATTGCGACAGGGAGGACTGAAGCTTTCTTT
TRBV28	many	TRBJ2-5	TRBD2	CASSRRAFSGRARETQYF	TGTGCCAGCAGTCGCAGAGCCTTTAGCGGGAGGGCCCGAGAGACCCAGTACTTC
TRBV21-1	few	TRBJ1-2	NA	CASSKVDRDENYGYTF	TGTGCCAGCAGCAAAGTCGACAGGGATGAGAACTATGGCTACACCTTC
TRBV9	NA	TRBJ2-2	NA	CASSVLPGTGELFF	TGTGCCAGCAGCGTACTCCCGGGCACCGGGGAGCTGTTTTTT
TRBV19	many	TRBJ2-3	NA	CASSRLQSSTDTQYF	TGTGCCAGTAGTCGACTGCAGTCTAGCACAGATACGCAGTATTTT
TRBV7-2	few	TRBJ1-4	NA	CASSRIATNEKLFF	TGTGCCAGCAGCCGAATCGCAACTAATGAAAAACTGTTTTTT
TRBV15	NA	TRBJ2-1	TRBD1	CATSRGQGTNEQFF	TGTGCCACCAGCAGGGGACAGGGAACCAATGAGCAGTTCTTC
TRBV7-2	NA	TRBJ1-3	TRBD1	CASSSSTGGNTIYF	TGTGCCAGCAGCTCTTCGACAGGGGGGAACACCATATATTTT
TRBV12-3/TRBV12-4	few	TRBJ1-4	NA	CASSTGNSGNEKLFF	TGTGCCAGCAGCACGGGGAACAGCGGTAATGAAAAACTGTTTTTT
TRBV10-3	NA	TRBJ2-1	NA	CAISGTGSYNEQFF	TGTGCCATCAGTGGAACAGGCTCCTACAATGAGCAGTTCTTC
TRBV30	few	TRBJ2-1	TRBD2	CAWTLLAGVLSYNEQFF	TGTGCCTGGACTCTTCTAGCGGGGGTTCTCTCCTACAATGAGCAGTTCTTC
TRBV9	NA	TRBJ2-3	TRBD2	CASSVAGGPTDTQYF	TGTGCCAGCAGCGTAGCGGGAGGGCCCACAGATACGCAGTATTTT
TRBV12-3/TRBV12-4	NA	TRBJ2-1	NA	CASSLASVALPSQFF	TGTGCCAGCAGTTTAGCGAGCGTAGCGCTCCCCTCTCAGTTCTTC
TRBV5-5	NA	TRBJ2-3	NA	CASSLRTSRSTDTQYF	TGTGCCAGCAGCTTGCGGACTTCCAGGAGCACAGATACGCAGTATTTT
TRBV6-5	NA	TRBJ2-7	TRBD1	CASSSPRGFSYEQYF	TGTGCCAGCAGTTCCCCCAGGGGGTTCTCCTACGAGCAGTACTTC
TRBV4-2	many	TRBJ2-7	NA	CASSQVGIFYEQYF	TGTGCCAGCAGCCAAGTCGGTATCTTCTACGAGCAGTACTTC
TRBV12-3/TRBV12-4	many	TRBJ2-7	TRBD1	CASSSKFGTGVNEQYF	TGTGCCAGCAGTTCCAAATTTGGGACAGGGGTGAACGAGCAGTACTTC
TRBV20-1	few	TRBJ2-7	TRBD2	CSKKRLAGGPYEQYF	TGCAGCAAAAAGCGACTAGCGGGAGGTCCCTACGAGCAGTACTTC
TRBV11-1	NA	TRBJ2-2	NA	CASSFILNAGELFF	TGTGCCAGCAGCTTTATCCTAAACGCCGGGGAGCTGTTTTTT
TRBV12-3/TRBV12-4	many	TRBJ1-5	TRBD1	CASSSQWITGESNQPQHF	TGTGCCAGCAGTTCACAGTGGATTACAGGGGAGAGCAATCAGCCCCAGCATTTT
TRBV20-1	many	TRBJ1-6	NA	CSANGHRVNSPLHF	TGCAGTGCTAACGGCCACAGGGTTAATTCACCCCTCCACTTT
TRBV19	few	TRBJ2-5	NA	CASSIALAGETQYF	TGTGCCAGTAGTATAGCACTGGCAGGGGAGACCCAGTACTTC
TRBV2	few	TRBJ2-1	NA	CASAGDDNEQFF	TGTGCCAGCGCAGGCGATGACAATGAGCAGTTCTTC
TRBV27	NA	TRBJ2-1	TRBD2	CASSSLADERNEQFF	TGTGCCAGCAGTTCCCTAGCGGACGAAAGGAATGAGCAGTTCTTC
TRBV5-1	NA	TRBJ2-6	TRBD1	CASSLGSGTGFGANVLTF	TGCGCCAGCAGCTTGGGTTCCGGGACAGGCTTTGGGGCCAACGTCCTGACTTTC
TRBV28	few	TRBJ1-4	TRBD1	CASRTGAYNEKLFF	TGTGCCAGCAGGACAGGGGCGTACAATGAAAAACTGTTTTTT
TRBV9	NA	TRBJ2-3	NA	CASSVGGKDTQYF	TGTGCCAGCAGCGTCGGGGGCAAAGATACGCAGTATTTT
TRBV2	many	TRBJ1-5	TRBD1	CASREDRGDNQPQHF	TGTGCCAGCAGAGAGGACAGGGGGGACAATCAGCCCCAGCATTTT
TRBV19	many	TRBJ2-2	TRBD2	CASSQAGANTGELFF	TGTGCCAGTAGTCAAGCGGGAGCGAACACCGGGGAGCTGTTTTTT
TRBV29-1	NA	TRBJ1-1	TRBD1	CSVEGGTVRNTEAFF	TGCAGCGTTGAGGGTGGGACAGTGAGGAACACTGAAGCTTTCTTT
TRBV5-5	NA	TRBJ1-1	NA	CASSSILGAEAFF	TGTGCCAGCAGCTCTATTCTGGGCGCTGAAGCTTTCTTT